Listed below are T cell receptor beta chains from one sample, sequenced in a study of blood T cells in healthy people across ages. Each CDR3 protein gets one entry after TCRdb re-called the 5' RACE reads with MiXCR. The table shows 800,000 or so distinct CDR3 sequences, with just under 25% occurring only once. Another study also made use of these data, one on T cells of mothers and their children.

What was sequenced was blood. Receptor source: a boy younger than 18 in good health. Both conserved end residues are part of each CDR3. A D gene is named only where the DNA matches it firmly. Expanded clones get a size class; other rows say once, few or many, or leave the size out.

few	TRBJ2-7	.	TRBV20-1	CSARDRGGTPGLSYEQYF	TGCAGTGCTAGAGATCGCGGCGGGACGCCAGGTCTGTCCTACGAGCAGTACTTC
.	TRBJ2-5	.	TRBV7-2	CASSAQTGYQETQYF	TGTGCCAGCAGCGCCCAGACAGGATACCAAGAGACCCAGTACTTC
.	TRBJ2-6	.	TRBV5-1	CASSLEGIPGANVLTF	TGCGCCAGCAGCTTGGAGGGGATCCCCGGGGCCAACGTCCTGACTTTC
.	TRBJ2-4	.	TRBV20-1	CSARWFWADLAKNIQYF	TGCAGTGCTAGGTGGTTCTGGGCGGATTTAGCCAAAAACATTCAGTACTTC
.	TRBJ1-1	TRBD1	TRBV6-5	CASSSPRDRGLSEAFF	TGTGCCAGCAGTTCACCGAGGGACAGGGGGCTTTCTGAAGCTTTCTTT
.	TRBJ2-7	.	TRBV2	CASNRNELYEQYF	TGTGCCTCCAACAGGAACGAACTGTACGAGCAGTACTTC
.	TRBJ2-1	.	TRBV4-3	CASSQGRLDEQFF	TGCGCCAGCAGCCAGGGGCGGTTGGATGAGCAGTTCTTC
.	TRBJ1-2	.	TRBV28	CASSKIQAANGYTF	TGTGCCAGCAGTAAGATCCAGGCGGCAAATGGCTACACCTTC
.	TRBJ1-6	TRBD1	TRBV12-3/TRBV12-4	CASSSGTAMNSPLHF	TGTGCCAGCAGTTCCGGGACAGCCATGAATTCACCCCTCCACTTT
few	TRBJ2-7	TRBD1	TRBV7-6	CASSPTRDRDYEQYF	TGTGCCAGCAGCCCGACCCGGGACAGGGATTACGAGCAGTACTTC
.	TRBJ2-3	.	TRBV28	CASNEGRADTQYF	TGTGCCAGCAACGAAGGGCGGGCAGATACGCAGTATTTT
.	TRBJ2-5	TRBD2	TRBV13	CASSPGGLATETQYF	TGTGCCAGCAGCCCCGGAGGACTAGCGACGGAGACCCAGTACTTC
few	TRBJ2-7	.	TRBV28	CASSDKAYEQYF	TGTGCCAGCAGTGACAAGGCCTACGAGCAGTACTTC
few	TRBJ2-6	.	TRBV27	CASSLLRGLVTSGANVLTF	TGTGCCAGCAGTTTATTGAGGGGACTCGTCACCTCTGGGGCCAACGTCCTGACTTTC
.	TRBJ1-2	.	TRBV9	CASSVVHGSYQHGYTF	TGTGCCAGCAGCGTAGTCCATGGGTCCTACCAACATGGCTACACCTTC
.	TRBJ2-5	TRBD1	TRBV5-1	CASSAGQGRETQYF	TGCGCCAGCAGCGCCGGACAGGGTCGCGAGACCCAGTACTTC